These 13 T cell receptor beta chains came from one sample sequenced in a study of a mutant IDH1 vaccine in newly diagnosed glioma. Described time point: week 23, last vaccination. In every dose of vaccine, 300 ug of mutant IDH1 20-mer peptide was given alongside topical imiquimod. Only in-frame clones appear in the TCRdb table, and some are missing; sequencing was by immunoSEQ multiplex PCR. The repertoire holds roughly 60,000 clones, with roughly 80% as singletons. These receptors' targets are unknown. Sequenced material: PBMCs, taken from a glioma patient whose treatment included an IDH1 peptide vaccine. Source of these receptors: a man aged 35 to 55 with glioma.

The rearrangement uses TRBV5-1 and TRBJ2-3, with 15 bases matching TRBD2. The CDR3 has 17 residues. The V segment lost 2 bases and the J segment 5 bases; nucleotides outside the gene matches: 6. Per the germline V gene, CDR1 is SGHRS and CDR2 is YFSETQ. The DNA for the CDR3 is TGCGCCAGCAGCTTAGGGACTAGCGGGGGGCGCCGAGATACGCAGTATTTT. Translating it yields CASSLGTSGGRRDTQYF.

The J gene is TRBJ2-7, the V gene TRBV2; TRBD1 might be the D (6 bases). Germline V gives CDR1 SNHLY, CDR2 FYNNEI. The length of the CDR3 is 13 residues. V lost 4 bases to trimming and J lost 5 bases, with 12 bases between them. Here the CDR3 reads CASSAQGTNEQYF. CDR3 coding DNA: TGTGCCAGCAGTGCTCAGGGGACGAACGAGCAGTACTTC.

This chain joins TRBV20-1 and TRBJ1-1; TRBD1 aligns across 7 bases. V was clipped by 6 bases and J by 8 bases; unmatched bases: 3. Germline values: CDR1 DFQATT, CDR2 SNEGSKA (reference sequence). The CDR3 length is 10 residues. DNA of the CDR3: TGCAGTGCCTGGGACAGAGAAGCTTTCTTT. Amino acids: CSAWDREAFF.

This CDR3 is CASTLAGSAEQYF. DNA of the CDR3: TGCGCCAGCACCCTCGCCGGTTCGGCTGAGCAGTACTTC. The chain couples TRBV10-2 to TRBJ2-7; D is uncertain. The germline gives CDR1 WSHSY, CDR2 SAAADI. V lost 7 bases, J lost 7 bases, and 17 bases lay in between. The CDR3 sequence is 13 residues long.

The V and J genes are TRBV19 and TRBJ1-1, with D perhaps TRBD1 (5 bases). Germline CDR1 reads LNHDA; CDR2 reads SQIVND (reference sequence). There are 13 residues in the CDR3. Deletions cut 2 bases from V and 7 bases from J, with 11 bases between. The CDR3 DNA is TGTGCCAGTAGTATATCGGGGGGTCTTGAAGCTTTCTTT. It codes for CASSISGGLEAFF.

The rearrangement joins TRBV11-2 to TRBJ2-4; no clear D gene. From germline, CDR1 is SGHAT and CDR2 FQNNGV. This CDR3 has 17 residues. V was shortened by 2 bases and J by 0 bases, with 14 bases between the two germline ends. In DNA form, the CDR3 reads TGTGCCAGCAGCTTACGGTGGCAGATACTAGCCAAAAACATTCAGTACTTC. This translates into CASSLRWQILAKNIQYF.

V and J are TRBV19 and TRBJ2-7, with a possible D match to TRBD1 (7 bases). Trimming left V 1 base short and J 5 bases short, with 15 bases between. The CDR3 contains 15 residues. CDR1 is LNHDA and CDR2 is SQIVND in the germline V gene (reference sequence). The CDR3 DNA reads as TGTGCCAGTAGTATAGTTTTTCCAGGGGGGAACGAGCAGTACTTC. Translating gives CASSIVFPGGNEQYF. The full variable domain, its missing parts supplied by reference TRBV19 and TRBJ2-7, is DGGITQSPKYLFRKEGQNVTLSCEQNLNHDAMYWYRQDPGQGLRLIYYSQIVNDFQKGDIAEGYSVSREKKESFPLTVTSAQKNPTAFYLCASSIVFPGGNEQYFGPGTRLTVT.

The chain uses TRBV2 and TRBJ1-1, with TRBD1 as a possible D gene (6 bases). Germline V CDR1 and CDR2: SNHLY, FYNNEI. The V and J ends lost 3 bases and 5 bases respectively, with 13 bases between them. This CDR3 contains 14 residues. CDR3 residues: CASSESEGGTEAFF. DNA for the CDR3: TGTGCCAGCAGTGAGTCTGAAGGGGGGACTGAAGCTTTCTTT.

This clone has just a few counts. The rearrangement joins TRBV7-2 to TRBJ1-3; D uncertain. The length of the CDR3 is 14 residues. Germline V gene data show CDR1 as SGHTA and CDR2 as FQGNSA. Written as DNA, the CDR3 is TGTGCAAGGCCCGATGTGGCATCTGGAAACACCATATATTTT. Protein sequence: CARPDVASGNTIYF. Complete variable domain (other parts from reference TRBV7-2 and TRBJ1-3): GAGVSQSPSNKVTEKGKDVELRCDPISGHTALYWYRQSLGQGLEFLIYFQGNSAPDKSGLPSDRFSAERTGGSVSTLTIQRTQQEDSAVYLCARPDVASGNTIYFGEGSWLTVV.

The chain joins TRBV25-1 to TRBJ2-1; the D is unclear. Germline-derived CDR1 and CDR2 are MGHDK and SYGVNS. The CDR3 spans 12 residues. Trimming took 6 bases from V and 4 from J, leaving 7 bases between them. The CDR3 nucleotides are TGTGCCAGCAGACTGGGGTACAATGAGCAGTTCTTC. Encoded protein: CASRLGYNEQFF. The full variable domain, its missing parts supplied by reference TRBV25-1 and TRBJ2-1, is EADIYQTPRYLVIGTGKKITLECSQTMGHDKMYWYQQDPGMELHLIHYSYGVNSTEKGDLSSESTVSRIRTEHFPLTLESARPSHTSQYLCASRLGYNEQFFGPGTRLTVL.

The chain is built from TRBV5-4 and TRBJ2-5, with TRBD2 matching 8 bases. Germline-derived CDR1 and CDR2 are SGHNT and YYREEE (reference sequence). V gave up 0 bases and J gave up 5 bases; unmatched junction bases: 9. CDR3 length: 16 residues. CDR3 in amino acids: CASSLVGGGPEETQYF. The CDR3 DNA follows: TGTGCCAGCAGCTTGGTTGGCGGGGGGCCGGAGGAGACCCAGTACTTC.

This sequence joins TRBV2 and TRBJ2-3; D ambiguous. Germline CDR1 and CDR2: SNHLY and FYNNEI. The CDR3 loop spans 12 amino acids. Between the trimmed V and J ends, which lost 2 bases and 3 bases, there was a span of 3 bases. This CDR3 is CASSERTDTQYF. The CDR3 nucleotides are TGTGCCAGCAGTGAACGGACAGATACGCAGTATTTT.

The chain joins TRBV5-8 to TRBJ2-3; D gene uncertain. Germline CDR1 reads SGHTS; CDR2 reads YDEGEE. Trimming left V 0 bases short and J 2 bases short, with 7 bases between. The CDR3 covers 14 residues. CDR3 DNA sequence: TGTGCCAGCAGCTTGGGACTCACCACAGATACGCAGTATTTT. Its translation is CASSLGLTTDTQYF.